These 5 T cell receptor beta chains share one sample of origin, sequenced in a study of cytomegalovirus exposure and HLA in healthy donors (dated by TCRdb to 2016 to 2017). Preparation of the library involved the immunoSEQ multiplex PCR assay. Here the immuneACCESS table is served through TCRdb, limited to in-frame sequences with V and J called. Missing clones are a known gap in these copies; in checked studies unresolved V genes cover under half, and the rest lacks a known reason. The sample table lists about 130,000 clones, around 90% of them with a count of one. The ten largest clones capture more than 1.5% of the sample. The sample comprised PBMCs. The receptor set was obtained from a woman under 30 in good health and CMV-seronegative.

In this sample, this clone turned up once. The chain employs TRBV4-1 and TRBJ2-7; 12 nucleotides match TRBD2. V lost 2 bases and J lost 2; bases outside the gene matches: 4. CDR1 MGHRA and CDR2 YSYEKL come from the germline V gene. The CDR3 consists of 16 residues. CDR3 amino acids: CASSQPSSGRAYEQYF. The DNA for the CDR3 is TGCGCCAGCAGCCAACCATCTAGCGGGAGGGCCTACGAGCAGTACTTC.

The CDR3 loop is CASSDRDFHSYEQYF. DNA for the CDR3: TGCGCCAGCAGCGATCGGGACTTCCATTCCTACGAGCAGTACTTC. This chain uses TRBV5-1 with TRBJ2-7; D may be TRBD2 (6 bases). Trimming cost V 4 bases and J 1 base, with 15 bases left between them. The CDR3 runs to 15 residues. Germline V lookup: CDR1 SGHRS, CDR2 YFSETQ. Based on the CDR3 plus reference TRBV5-1 and TRBJ2-7, the full variable domain is KAGVTQTPRYLIKTRGQQVTLSCSPISGHRSVSWYQQTPGQGLQFLFEYFSETQRNKGNFPGRFSGRQFSNSRSEMNVSTLELGDSALYLCASSDRDFHSYEQYFGPGTRLTVT.

The chain uses TRBV15 and TRBJ2-1; D call uncertain. This CDR3 comprises 13 residues. V lost 0 bases to trimming and J lost 9 bases, with 9 bases between them. Germline V gene sequence: CDR1 LNHNV, CDR2 YYDKDF (reference sequence). The CDR3: CATSRDEASEQFF. The CDR3 DNA reads as TGTGCCACCAGCAGAGATGAAGCAAGTGAGCAGTTCTTC.

The gene calls are TRBV18 and TRBJ2-5; D is unresolved. Trimming shortened V by 3 bases and J by 2 bases, and 7 bases separated the two germline ends. There are 13 residues in the CDR3. From germline, CDR1 is KGHSH and CDR2 LQKENI. CDR3 in DNA: TGTGCCAGCTCACCGCGAATACAAGAGACCCAGTACTTC. Its translation is CASSPRIQETQYF.

The V gene is TRBV5-1, the J gene TRBJ2-7; 8 bases line up with TRBD2. The germline V gene encodes CDR1 SGHRS and CDR2 YFSETQ. After removal of 0 bases from V and 5 bases from J, the junction contained 16 bases not matched to a gene. The CDR3 is 18 amino acids. CDR3 sequence reads: CASSLGGLAGPVGDEQYF. Written as DNA, the CDR3 is TGCGCCAGCAGCTTGGGGGGCCTAGCGGGTCCCGTTGGCGACGAGCAGTACTTC.